These 9 T cell receptor beta chains share one sample of origin, sequenced in a study of T-cell reconstitution after alpha-beta-depleted transplantation in children. Unique molecular identifiers featured in how the TCRbeta library was prepared. A single record per CDR3 protein comes from TCRdb applying MiXCR to the PCR reads. Of 300,000 to 350,000 distinct CDR3 sequences listed, roughly 21% are singletons. This material consisted of PBMCs, mostly from graft donor cells, taken 180 days after TCRalphabeta/CD19-depleted stem cell transplant. All receptors come from a male patient between 5 and 17 years old who had a stem cell transplant for acute lymphoblastic leukemia, so the T cells may come from the graft donor.

This clonotype was counted only a few times. The chain is built from TRBV18 and TRBJ2-3; D might be TRBD1 (5 bases). The CDR3 spans 16 residues. Deletions cut 0 bases from V and 7 bases from J, with 17 bases between. CDR1 and CDR2 from the germline V gene are KGHSH and LQKENI. CDR3 residues: CASSPPVGQRYYTQYF. The CDR3 coding sequence is TGTGCCAGCTCACCACCGGTGGGGCAGAGATACTATACGCAGTATTTT.

There are a few counts of this clonotype. The V call is TRBV27, the J call TRBJ2-4, with 8 bases matching TRBD1. This CDR3 is built from 13 residues. CDR1 and CDR2 from the germline V gene are MNHEY and SMNVEV (reference sequence). With 5 bases clipped from V and 6 bases from J, the junction kept 3 bases outside the gene matches. The CDR3 DNA reads TGTGCCAGCAGTCGAACAGGGGGAAACATTCAGTACTTC. Translated, it gives CASSRTGGNIQYF.

The V call is TRBV21-1, the J call TRBJ2-2; the table's TRBD2 call for D was not verified on the DNA. TRBV21-1 is an annotated pseudogene. CDR3 length: 15 residues. CDR3 in DNA: TGTGCCAGCAGCAAGGGAGGGGCGAACACCGGGGAGCTGTTTTTT. Translating gives CASSKGGANTGELFF.

V and J are TRBV6-5 and TRBJ1-5, with D uncertain. The CDR3 has 14 residues. The germline gives CDR1 MNHEY, CDR2 SVGAGI. The V gene lost 2 bases and the J gene lost 0 bases, with 5 bases spanning the gap. This CDR3 reads CASSYGYSNQPQHF. The CDR3, as DNA: TGTGCCAGCAGTTACGGTTATAGCAATCAGCCCCAGCATTTT.

This clonotype occurred a few times. The chain is built from TRBV19 and TRBJ1-6; TRBD1 is a possible D gene (5 bases). The CDR3 runs 13 residues. Germline V gene data show CDR1 as LNHDA and CDR2 as SQIVND (reference sequence). Trimming cost V 5 bases and J 11 bases, with 13 bases left between them. In nucleotides, the CDR3 is TGTGCCAGTAGTCAGGGAAGGCGAACACCCCTCCACTTT. This sequence encodes CASSQGRRTPLHF.

This rearrangement joins TRBV7-2 to TRBJ2-7; no clear D. CDR3 length equals 14 residues. Between the trimmed V and J ends, which lost 0 bases and 0 bases, there was a span of 6 bases. The V gene's germline CDR1 is SGHTA and CDR2 FQGNSA. CDR3 sequence: CASSLAINSYEQYF. The CDR3 nucleotides are TGTGCCAGCAGCTTAGCGATAAACTCCTACGAGCAGTACTTC.

Concerning this clonotype: Its ends do not fully match the called genes, so a read error is possible. V gene TRBV19 combines with J gene TRBJ2-7, with D maybe TRBD2 (6 bases). From germline, CDR1 is LNHDA and CDR2 SQIVND (reference sequence). The CDR3 length is 15 residues. Written as DNA, the CDR3 is TGTGCCAGTAGTATAATGGGGAGGCATACCTACGAGCCGTACTTC. Translation gives CASSIMGRHTYEPYF.

This clonotype was detected a few times. The genes are TRBV10-3 and TRBJ2-3; maybe TRBD1 (6 bases). Trimming removed 6 bases from V and 0 bases from J, with 10 bases in between. Per the germline V gene, CDR1 is ENHRY and CDR2 is SYGVKD. The CDR3 is 14 residues long. CDR3 in amino acids: CAIRTGPSTDTQYF. The DNA of the CDR3 is TGTGCCATCAGGACAGGTCCTAGCACAGATACGCAGTATTTT.

The chain is built from TRBV12-3 or TRBV12-4 and TRBJ2-5; TRBD2 aligns across 14 bases. This CDR3 spans 16 amino acids. J lost 4 bases, V lost 9 bases, and 10 bases had no gene match. The CDR3 DNA reads TGTGCCAGTGCCAGGGGACTAGCGGGAGCCCCAGAGACCCAGTACTTC. It specifies CASARGLAGAPETQYF.